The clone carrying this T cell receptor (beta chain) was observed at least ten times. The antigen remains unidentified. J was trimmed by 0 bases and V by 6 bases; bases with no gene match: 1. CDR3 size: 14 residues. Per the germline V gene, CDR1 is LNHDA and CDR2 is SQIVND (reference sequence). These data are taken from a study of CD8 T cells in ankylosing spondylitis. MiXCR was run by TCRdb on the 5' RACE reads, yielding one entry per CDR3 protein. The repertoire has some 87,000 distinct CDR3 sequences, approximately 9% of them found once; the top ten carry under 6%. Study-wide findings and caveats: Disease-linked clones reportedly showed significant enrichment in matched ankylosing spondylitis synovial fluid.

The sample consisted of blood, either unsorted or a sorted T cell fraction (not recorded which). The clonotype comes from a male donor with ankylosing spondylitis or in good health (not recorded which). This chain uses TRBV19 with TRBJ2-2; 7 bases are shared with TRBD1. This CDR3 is CASRDRPNTGELFF. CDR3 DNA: TGTGCCAGTAGGGACAGGCCGAACACCGGGGAGCTGTTTTTT.